This T cell receptor (beta chain) derives from a study of monozygotic twins with inflammatory bowel disease (dated by TCRdb to between 2018 and 2020). For the wider study: A total of roughly 28 monozygotic twin pairs were included in the full study, comprising nine German pairs (four IBD-concordant, five IBD-discordant) and 19 IBD-discordant Danish pairs. Within discordant pairs, disease-associated traits were sought mainly by comparing IBD patients with their genetically identical healthy co-twins. Each individual had, on average, about 151 000 unique TCRalpha sequences and 181 000 unique TCRbeta sequences available for analysis.

The CDR3 has 15 amino acids, counting the end cysteine and phenylalanine. Nucleotide data are not available. Per the germline V gene, SGHRS is the CDR1 and YFSETQ is the CDR2. A note on this clonotype: Its cognate antigen has yet to be identified.

The method behind the library was 5' RACE. Preparation of each TCR library used roughly 3,300 ng of total RNA. cDNA was synthesized with SMARTScribe reverse transcriptase in eight separate reactions per sample. During cDNA synthesis, template switching introduced unique molecular identifiers that contained a 6-nucleotide sample barcode. Amplification of TCRalpha and TCRbeta cDNA involved two nested PCRs of approximately 17 and 9 cycles, and each PCR was followed by bead purification. Before amplification, the cDNA was both treated with uracil DNA-glycosylase and purified with the QIAquick PCR purification kit. The second PCR was the step at which Illumina TruSeq-compatible adapters and sample-specific barcodes were added. Library quality and concentration were checked on TapeStation and Qubit, and libraries were pooled at about 5 ng each. Sequencing of pooled libraries was carried out on an Illumina HiSeq2500 single-index Rapid Run using 2 x 100 bp reads and custom sequencing primers. The study's own analysis went as follows. UMI-based consensus assembly with MiGEC version 1.2.6 was used to correct PCR and sequencing errors. V(D)J alignment, clonotype assembly and CDR3 extraction were performed with MiXCR version 2.1.1. To normalise gene usage, clonotype sharing and MAIT/NKT TCR abundance, the top 1000, 10 000 and 20 000 clonotypes in each sample were analysed. Diversity was computed as the inverse Simpson index with the vegan R package after downsampling to 27 000 UMIs. Paired Mann-Whitney U tests were applied to discordant twin pairs, with Benjamini-Hochberg correction for multiple testing. TCRdb reanalyzed the reads, keeping one entry per CDR3 protein sequence and omitting DNA. The authors' filters were not applied to this entry. The table for this sample lists approximately 400,000 distinct CDR3 sequences. 2% to 2.5% of the sample lies in the top ten.

A 2.5 ml peripheral blood sample was drawn into PAXgene tubes per donor and stored at -80°C. Without any T cell sorting, total RNA was extracted from whole blood using the PAXgene blood miRNA kit on an automated QIAcube. Peripheral blood from monozygotic twin pairs who were concordant or discordant for inflammatory bowel disease underwent deep TCRalpha and TCRbeta repertoire profiling using unique molecular barcoding. Smoking habits were recorded for all twin pairs, with individuals classified as current, former or never smokers. What the authors observed across the whole study: A decrease in TCRbeta repertoire diversity, as measured by inverse Simpson index, was observed in IBD patients compared with their healthy co-twins. Fewer clonotypes were shared with other individuals by IBD patients than by healthy twins, most markedly in patients showing signs of disease activity. The results gave no support for a single strong signal or clonotype linked to IBD. Background noise and inter-individual variability may have been introduced into the repertoires by the differing immunosuppressive treatments among patients. The analysis was unable to tell different T cell subtypes apart. Repertoire similarity did not differ between concordant and discordant twins, which could be due to limited statistical power.

What was sequenced was blood. Rearrangement joined TRBV5-1 to TRBJ1-1. The receptor comes from a human donor with ulcerative colitis or Crohn's disease, or a healthy co-twin of an affected twin (not recorded which). This receptor has the CDR3 CASSHSAEGNTEAFF.